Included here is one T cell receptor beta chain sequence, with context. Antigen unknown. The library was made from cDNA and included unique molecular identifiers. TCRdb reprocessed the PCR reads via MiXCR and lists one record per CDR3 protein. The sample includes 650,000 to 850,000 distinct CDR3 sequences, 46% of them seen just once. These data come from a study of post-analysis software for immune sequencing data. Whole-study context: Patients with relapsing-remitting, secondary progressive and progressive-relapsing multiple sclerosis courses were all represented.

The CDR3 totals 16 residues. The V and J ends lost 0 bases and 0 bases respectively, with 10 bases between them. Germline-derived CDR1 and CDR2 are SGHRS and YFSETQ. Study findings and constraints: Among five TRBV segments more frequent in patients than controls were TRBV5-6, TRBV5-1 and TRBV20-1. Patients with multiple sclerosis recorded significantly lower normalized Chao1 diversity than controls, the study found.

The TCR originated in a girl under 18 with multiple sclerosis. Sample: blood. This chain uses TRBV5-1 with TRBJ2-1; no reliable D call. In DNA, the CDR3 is TGCGCCAGCAGCTTGGAGGGCGAGTTCTCCTACAATGAGCAGTTCTTC. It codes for CASSLEGEFSYNEQFF. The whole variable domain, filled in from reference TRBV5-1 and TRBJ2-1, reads KAGVTQTPRYLIKTRGQQVTLSCSPISGHRSVSWYQQTPGQGLQFLFEYFSETQRNKGNFPGRFSGRQFSNSRSEMNVSTLELGDSALYLCASSLEGEFSYNEQFFGPGTRLTVL.